The TCR beta chain under discussion was sequenced for a study of blood T cell repertoires in COVID-19. Trimming cost V 2 bases and J 1 base; bases outside gene matches: 2. Germline CDR1 is SGHNT and CDR2 is YYREEE (reference sequence). CDR3 length: 14 amino acids. TCRdb's table, derived via immunoSEQ multiplex PCR, lists solely in-frame clones and lacks some. The table includes around 95,000 clones, around four fifths detected once. The sample comprised peripheral blood. The rearrangement links TRBV5-4 to TRBJ2-5; 7 bases line up with TRBD2. This TCR was recovered from a man between 65 and 80 years old with active or convalescent COVID-19. In DNA form, the CDR3 reads TGTGCCAGCAGCTTCGGACTAGGCCAAGAGACCCAGTACTTC. Translated, it gives CASSFGLGQETQYF.